The T cell receptor (beta chain) described here comes from a study of shared clonotypes between healthy human individuals. On the study more broadly: Per donor, three plates held CD4 naive cells, three held CD4 memory, two held CD8 naive and one held CD8 memory.

The table came from immunoSEQ multiplex PCR; TCRdb's copy has only in-frame clones and leaves some out. In the table there are roughly 1,500,000 clones, 98% of which are singletons. Donors included only healthy HIV-negative adults lacking recent acute infections or vaccinations. Investigators divided CD4+ cells into CD45RA+ naive and CD45RA-negative memory subsets. Germline loops: CDR1 SGHVS, CDR2 FNYEAQ. CDR3 length: 13 residues. V gave up 5 bases and J gave up 3 bases; unmatched junction bases: 1. This rearrangement joins TRBV7-6 to TRBJ2-7, with 10 bases matching TRBD1. The specimen was naive CD4+ T cells sorted from blood. Subset indicated: CD45RA+ positively selected. This TCR derives from a young man in good health. CDR3 sequence (DNA): TGTGCCAGCAGCCGGGACAGGGGCTACGAGCAGTACTTC. Translating gives CASSRDRGYEQYF.